These T cell receptor beta chains were read from a single sample in a study of neurological immune-mediated disorders. TCRdb recomputed calls from the 5' RACE reads with MiXCR, one row per CDR3 protein. The sample lists approximately 47,000 distinct CDR3 sequences; approximately 12% were seen once. The material sequenced was PBMCs. These receptor sequences come from a male donor with HTLV-1-associated myelopathy (HAM/TSP). The CDR3 runs from the conserved cysteine through the conserved F or W. A D gene is named only where the DNA matches it firmly. For some rows the clone size is stated as once, few or many, or as a class when expanded; others skip it.

CDR3 protein | CDR3 DNA | V gene | D gene | clone size | J gene
CSARRQGGGNQTQHF | TGCAGTGCTAGACGACAGGGAGGCGGCAATCAGACACAGCATTTT | TRBV20-1 | TRBD1 | once | TRBJ1-5
CASSQQGPGELFF | TGTGCCAGCAGCCAACAGGGTCCCGGGGAGCTGTTTTTT | TRBV2 | NA | many | TRBJ2-2
CASRRAQDQETQYF | TGTGCCAGCAGGAGGGCGCAAGACCAAGAGACCCAGTACTTC | TRBV12-3/TRBV12-4 | NA | many | TRBJ2-5
CASRETSTDTQYF | TGCGCCAGCAGGGAGACTAGCACAGATACGCAGTATTTT | TRBV10-2 | NA | many | TRBJ2-3
CASSLSTGDTGELFF | TGTGCCAGCAGCTTAAGTACAGGGGACACCGGGGAGCTGTTTTTT | TRBV7-3 | TRBD1 | NA | TRBJ2-2
CASSSDRGTEAFF | TGCGCCAGCAGCTCGGACAGGGGCACTGAAGCTTTCTTT | TRBV5-1 | TRBD1 | NA | TRBJ1-1
CSAREAGLRGEQYF | TGCAGTGCTAGAGAAGCAGGGTTAAGGGGCGAGCAGTACTTC | TRBV20-1 | NA | NA | TRBJ2-7
CASSGLGQPQHF | TGTGCCAGCAGTGGCTTAGGTCAGCCCCAGCATTTT | TRBV6-1 | NA | NA | TRBJ1-5
CNALKYELAETQYF | TGCAATGCCCTGAAGTACGAACTAGCCGAGACCCAGTACTTC | TRBV20-1 | NA | many | TRBJ2-5
CASTTTLRYSEKLFF | TGTGCCAGCACCACTACCCTCCGTTATAGTGAAAAACTGTTTTTT | TRBV28 | NA | many | TRBJ1-4
CASSLRLDSTEELFF | TGTGCCAGCAGCCTCCGACTAGATTCGACCGAGGAGCTGTTTTTT | TRBV7-2 | NA | many | TRBJ2-2
CASSPDRSTDTQYF | TGTGCCAGCTCACCGGACAGGAGCACAGATACGCAGTATTTT | TRBV18 | TRBD1 | many | TRBJ2-3
CASSFSFSGTDTDTQYF | TGCGCCAGCAGCTTTAGTTTCTCCGGGACAGACACAGATACGCAGTATTTT | TRBV5-1 | TRBD1 | many | TRBJ2-3
CASSALRTSGEQFF | TGCGCCAGCAGTGCCTTAAGGACTAGCGGGGAGCAGTTCTTC | TRBV10-1 | TRBD2 | many | TRBJ2-1
CSVAPNRGYGYTF | TGCAGCGTTGCCCCAAACAGGGGCTATGGCTACACCTTC | TRBV29-1 | TRBD1 | many | TRBJ1-2
CASSESPDMGEQYF | TGTGCCAGCAGTGAATCCCCTGACATGGGCGAGCAGTACTTC | TRBV6-1 | NA | many | TRBJ2-7
CSARDGWGKRHTEAFF | TGCAGTGCTAGAGATGGATGGGGAAAGAGGCACACTGAAGCTTTCTTT | TRBV20-1 | NA | many | TRBJ1-1
CASSLMGGRETQYF | TGTGCCAGCAGTTTAATGGGGGGCCGGGAGACCCAGTACTTC | TRBV28 | NA | many | TRBJ2-5
CASSLVGEKYEQYF | TGTGCCAGCAGCTTGGTAGGGGAGAAATACGAGCAGTACTTC | TRBV5-5 | NA | few | TRBJ2-7
CASSLGAEGNQPQHF | TGCGCCAGCAGCTTGGGCGCTGAGGGCAATCAGCCCCAGCATTTT | TRBV5-1 | NA | many | TRBJ1-5
CASSEGQGIETQYF | TGCGCCAGCAGCGAGGGACAGGGTATAGAGACCCAGTACTTC | TRBV4-3 | TRBD1 | many | TRBJ2-5
CSIDRTGERAGYTF | TGCAGCATCGACCGCACAGGGGAAAGGGCTGGCTACACCTTC | TRBV29-1 | TRBD1 | many | TRBJ1-2
CSVRTVNSGNTIYF | TGCAGCGTGAGGACAGTTAACTCTGGAAACACCATATATTTT | TRBV29-1 | NA | many | TRBJ1-3
CASSLAANEKLFF | TGTGCCAGCAGTTTAGCCGCTAATGAAAAACTGTTTTTT | TRBV12-3/TRBV12-4 | NA | many | TRBJ1-4
CASSVYVRAGTDTQYF | TGTGCCAGCAGCGTCTACGTCCGGGCAGGCACAGATACGCAGTATTTT | TRBV9 | NA | many | TRBJ2-3
CASSLTGSADTQYF | TGTGCCAGCAGTTTAACAGGGTCCGCAGATACGCAGTATTTT | TRBV28 | NA | many | TRBJ2-3
CATSDSGKGQGETQYF | TGTGCCACCAGTGATTCCGGCAAAGGCCAGGGAGAGACCCAGTACTTC | TRBV24-1 | NA | many | TRBJ2-5
CAISESSRIPYEQYF | TGTGCCATCAGTGAGTCCTCTAGGATCCCCTACGAGCAGTACTTC | TRBV10-3 | NA | many | TRBJ2-7
CASRQGTVYEQYF | TGTGCCAGCAGACAGGGGACGGTCTACGAGCAGTACTTC | TRBV12-3/TRBV12-4 | TRBD1 | many | TRBJ2-7